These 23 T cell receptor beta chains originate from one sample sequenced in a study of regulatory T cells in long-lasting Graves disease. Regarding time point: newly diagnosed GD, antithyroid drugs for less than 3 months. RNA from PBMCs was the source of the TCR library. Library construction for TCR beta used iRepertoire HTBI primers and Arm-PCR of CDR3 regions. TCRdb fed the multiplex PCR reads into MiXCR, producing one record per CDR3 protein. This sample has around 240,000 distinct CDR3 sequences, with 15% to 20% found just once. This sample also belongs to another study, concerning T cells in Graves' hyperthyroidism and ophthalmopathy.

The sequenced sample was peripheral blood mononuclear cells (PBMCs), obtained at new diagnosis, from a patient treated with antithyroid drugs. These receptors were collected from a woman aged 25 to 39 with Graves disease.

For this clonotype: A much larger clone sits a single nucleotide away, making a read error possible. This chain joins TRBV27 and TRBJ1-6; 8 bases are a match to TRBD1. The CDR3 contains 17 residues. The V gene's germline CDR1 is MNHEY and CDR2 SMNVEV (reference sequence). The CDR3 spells CASSLEGQDSYDSPLHF. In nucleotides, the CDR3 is TGTGCCAGCAGTTTAGAGGGACAGGACTCCTATGATTCACCCCTCCACTTT.

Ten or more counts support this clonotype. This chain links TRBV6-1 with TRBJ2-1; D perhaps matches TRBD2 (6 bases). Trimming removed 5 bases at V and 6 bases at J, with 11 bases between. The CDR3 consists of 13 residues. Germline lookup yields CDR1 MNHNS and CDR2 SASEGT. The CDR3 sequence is CASSLVGGNEQFF. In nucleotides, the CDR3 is TGTGCCAGCAGTCTCGTGGGGGGCAATGAGCAGTTCTTC.

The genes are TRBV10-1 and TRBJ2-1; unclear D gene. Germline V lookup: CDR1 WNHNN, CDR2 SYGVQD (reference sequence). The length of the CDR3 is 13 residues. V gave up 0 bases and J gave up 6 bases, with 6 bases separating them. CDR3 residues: CASSESGINEQFF. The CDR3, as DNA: TGCGCCAGCAGTGAGTCGGGAATCAATGAGCAGTTCTTC.

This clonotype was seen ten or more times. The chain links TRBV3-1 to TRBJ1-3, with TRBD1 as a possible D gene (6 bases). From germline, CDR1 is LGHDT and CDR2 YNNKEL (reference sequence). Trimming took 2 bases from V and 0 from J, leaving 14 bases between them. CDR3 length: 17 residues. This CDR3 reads CASSQILTGRSGNTIYF. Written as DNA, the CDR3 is TGTGCCAGCAGCCAAATTCTGACAGGTCGCTCTGGAAACACCATATATTTT.

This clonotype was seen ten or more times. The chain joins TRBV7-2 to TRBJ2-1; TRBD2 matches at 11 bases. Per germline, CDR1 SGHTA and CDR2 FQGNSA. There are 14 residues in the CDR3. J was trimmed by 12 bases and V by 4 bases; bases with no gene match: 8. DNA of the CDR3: TGTGCCAGCAGCTCCCAGGGACTAGCGGTAGGGCAGTTCTTC. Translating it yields CASSSQGLAVGQFF. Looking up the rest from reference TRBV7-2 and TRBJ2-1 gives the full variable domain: GAGVSQSPSNKVTEKGKDVELRCDPISGHTALYWYRQSLGQGLEFLIYFQGNSAPDKSGLPSDRFSAERTGGSVSTLTIQRTQQEDSAVYLCASSSQGLAVGQFFGPGTRLTVL.

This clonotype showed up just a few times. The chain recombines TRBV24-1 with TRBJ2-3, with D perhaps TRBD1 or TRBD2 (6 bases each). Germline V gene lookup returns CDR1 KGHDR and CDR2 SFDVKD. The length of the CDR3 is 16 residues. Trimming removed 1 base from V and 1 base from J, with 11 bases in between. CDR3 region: CATSDFSGEGTDTQYF. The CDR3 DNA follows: TGTGCCACCAGTGATTTTTCAGGGGAGGGCACAGATACGCAGTATTTT.

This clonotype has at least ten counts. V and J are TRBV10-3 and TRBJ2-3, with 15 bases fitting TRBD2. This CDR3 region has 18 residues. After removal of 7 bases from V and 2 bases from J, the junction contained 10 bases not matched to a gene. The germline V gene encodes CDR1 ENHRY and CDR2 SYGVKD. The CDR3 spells CAIKGTSGGSPLTDTQYF. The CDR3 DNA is TGTGCCATCAAAGGGACTAGCGGGGGGTCCCCCCTCACAGATACGCAGTATTTT.

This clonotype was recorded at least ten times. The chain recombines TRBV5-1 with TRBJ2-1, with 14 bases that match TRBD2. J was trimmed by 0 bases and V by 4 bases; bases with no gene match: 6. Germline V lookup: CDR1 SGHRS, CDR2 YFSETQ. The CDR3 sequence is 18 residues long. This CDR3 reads CASSTGLAGARSYNEQFF. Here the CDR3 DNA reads TGCGCCAGCAGCACGGGACTAGCGGGGGCCCGCTCCTACAATGAGCAGTTCTTC.

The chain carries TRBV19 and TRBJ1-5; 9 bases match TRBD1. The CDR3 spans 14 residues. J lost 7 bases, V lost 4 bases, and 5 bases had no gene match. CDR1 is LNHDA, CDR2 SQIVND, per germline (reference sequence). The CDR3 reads CASSNRGQRQPQHF. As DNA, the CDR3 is TGTGCCAGTAGTAACAGGGGGCAAAGGCAGCCCCAGCATTTT.

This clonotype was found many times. The CDR3 protein is CASSLAGGGQPQHF. Written as DNA, the CDR3 is TGCGCCAGCAGCTTGGCAGGGGGGGGTCAGCCCCAGCATTTT. This rearrangement joins TRBV5-1 to TRBJ1-5, with 7 nucleotides matching TRBD1. Germline CDR1 reads SGHRS; CDR2 reads YFSETQ. The CDR3 spans 14 residues. Trimming removed 0 bases from V and 6 bases from J; junction bases left unmatched: 3.

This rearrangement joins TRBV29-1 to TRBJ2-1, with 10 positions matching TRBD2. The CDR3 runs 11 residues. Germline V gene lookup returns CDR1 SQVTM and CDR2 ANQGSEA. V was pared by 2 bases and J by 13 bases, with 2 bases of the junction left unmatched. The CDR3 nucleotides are TGCAGCGTTGAACTAGCGGGGGTTCAGTTCTTC. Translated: CSVELAGVQFF.

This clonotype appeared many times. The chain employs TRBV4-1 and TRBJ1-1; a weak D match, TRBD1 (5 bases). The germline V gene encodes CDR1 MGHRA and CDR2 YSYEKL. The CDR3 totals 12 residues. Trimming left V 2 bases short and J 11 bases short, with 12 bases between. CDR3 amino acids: CASSQLGLGAFF. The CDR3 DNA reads TGCGCCAGCAGCCAACTGGGGCTTGGGGCTTTCTTT.

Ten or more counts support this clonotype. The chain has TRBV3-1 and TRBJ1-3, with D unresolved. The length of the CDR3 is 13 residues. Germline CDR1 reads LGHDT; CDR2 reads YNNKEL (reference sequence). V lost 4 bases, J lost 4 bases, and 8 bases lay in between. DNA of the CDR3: TGTGCCAGCAGCCCCCCTGCGGGAAACACCATATATTTT. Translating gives CASSPPAGNTIYF.

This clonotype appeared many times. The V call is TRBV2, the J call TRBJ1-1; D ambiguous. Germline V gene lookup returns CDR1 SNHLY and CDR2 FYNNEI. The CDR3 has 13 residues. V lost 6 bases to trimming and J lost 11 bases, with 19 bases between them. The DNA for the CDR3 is TGTGCCAGCAGGGAAAGCCCCTCAACGAGGGCTTTCTTT. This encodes CASRESPSTRAFF. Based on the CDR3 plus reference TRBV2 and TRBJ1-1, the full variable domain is EPEVTQTPSHQVTQMGQEVILRCVPISNHLYFYWYRQILGQKVEFLVSFYNNEISEKSEIFDDQFSVERPDGSNFTLKIRSTKLEDSAMYFCASRESPSTRAFFGQGTRLTVV.

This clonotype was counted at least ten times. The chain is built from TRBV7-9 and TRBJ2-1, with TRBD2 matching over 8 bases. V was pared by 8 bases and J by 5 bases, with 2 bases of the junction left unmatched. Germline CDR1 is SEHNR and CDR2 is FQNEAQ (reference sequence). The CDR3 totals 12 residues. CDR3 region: CASRGGHNEQFF. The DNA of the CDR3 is TGTGCCAGCCGGGGGGGGCACAATGAGCAGTTCTTC.

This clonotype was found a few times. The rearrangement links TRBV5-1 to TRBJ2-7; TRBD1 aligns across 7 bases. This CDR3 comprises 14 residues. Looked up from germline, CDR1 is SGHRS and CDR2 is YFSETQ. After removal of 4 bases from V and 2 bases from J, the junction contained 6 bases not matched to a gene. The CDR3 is CASSRKTGTYEQYF. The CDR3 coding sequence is TGCGCCAGCAGCAGGAAGACAGGGACCTACGAGCAGTACTTC.

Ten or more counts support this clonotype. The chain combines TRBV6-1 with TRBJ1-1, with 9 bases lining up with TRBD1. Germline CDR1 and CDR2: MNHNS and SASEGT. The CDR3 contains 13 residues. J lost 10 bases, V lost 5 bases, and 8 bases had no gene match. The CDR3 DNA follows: TGTGCCAGCAGTCAAACCGGGACAGGGACAGCTTTCTTT. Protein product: CASSQTGTGTAFF.

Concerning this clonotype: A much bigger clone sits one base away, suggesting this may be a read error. The CDR3 reads CASSEGFGGGIEAFF. In DNA, the CDR3 is TGTGCCAGCAGTGAAGGTTTCGGGGGAGGCATTGAAGCTTTCTTT. The chain carries TRBV6-2 or TRBV6-3 and TRBJ1-1; possible D gene TRBD1, 5 bases. The V and J ends lost 5 bases and 7 bases respectively, with 20 bases between them. The CDR3 contains 15 residues. Germline lookup yields CDR1 MNHEY and CDR2 SVGEGT.

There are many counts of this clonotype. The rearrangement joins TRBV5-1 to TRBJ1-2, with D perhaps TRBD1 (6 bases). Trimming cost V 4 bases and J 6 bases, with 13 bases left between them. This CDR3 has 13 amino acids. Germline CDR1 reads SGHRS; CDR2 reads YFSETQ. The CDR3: CASSIQGADGYTF. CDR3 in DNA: TGCGCCAGCAGCATACAGGGTGCGGATGGCTACACCTTC. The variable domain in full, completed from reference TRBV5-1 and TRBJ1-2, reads KAGVTQTPRYLIKTRGQQVTLSCSPISGHRSVSWYQQTPGQGLQFLFEYFSETQRNKGNFPGRFSGRQFSNSRSEMNVSTLELGDSALYLCASSIQGADGYTFGSGTRLTVV.

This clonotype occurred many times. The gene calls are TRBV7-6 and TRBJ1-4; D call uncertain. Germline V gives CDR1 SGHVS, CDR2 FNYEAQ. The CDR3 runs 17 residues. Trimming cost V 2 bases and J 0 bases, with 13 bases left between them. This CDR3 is CASSLNSPGTTNEKLFF. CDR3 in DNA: TGTGCCAGCAGCTTAAATTCTCCCGGAACAACTAATGAAAAACTGTTTTTT.

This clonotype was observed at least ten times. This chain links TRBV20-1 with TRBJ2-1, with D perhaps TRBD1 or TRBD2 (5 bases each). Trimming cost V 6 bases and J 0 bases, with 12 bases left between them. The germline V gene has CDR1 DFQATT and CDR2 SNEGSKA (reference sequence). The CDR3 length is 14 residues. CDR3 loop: CSADGDGSYNEQFF. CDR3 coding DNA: TGCAGTGCCGACGGGGACGGCTCCTACAATGAGCAGTTCTTC.

The CDR3 reads CASSRASATSGGGGQFF. CDR3 bases: TGTGCCAGTAGTCGCGCCTCCGCGACTAGCGGGGGGGGAGGGCAGTTCTTC. The chain recombines TRBV19 with TRBJ2-1; 14 bases fit TRBD2. This CDR3 spans 17 amino acids. The germline V gene encodes CDR1 LNHDA and CDR2 SQIVND (reference sequence). V was clipped by 5 bases and J by 12 bases; unmatched bases: 15.

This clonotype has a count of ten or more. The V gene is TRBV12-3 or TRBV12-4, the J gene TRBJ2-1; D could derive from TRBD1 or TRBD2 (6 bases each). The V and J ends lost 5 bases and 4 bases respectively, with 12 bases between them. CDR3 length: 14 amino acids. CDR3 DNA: TGTGCCAGCAGTCAAGGGGGGCCTTACAATGAGCAGTTCTTC. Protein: CASSQGGPYNEQFF.